The next 8 T cell receptor beta chains were all read from a single sample in a study of PD-L1 blockade in urothelial cancer. Time point in this sample: pretreatment peripheral blood. The method was immunoSEQ multiplex PCR; TCRdb's version includes in-frame clones alone and lacks a portion of them. Of roughly 130,000 clones in the sample, about four fifths are singletons; the top ten hold 2.5% to 3.5%. The sample in question was PBMCs, obtained around atezolizumab (anti-PD-L1) treatment. These receptors all come from a man aged 45-65 years with urothelial cancer.

The chain carries TRBV6-1 and TRBJ1-5; D not certain. Trimming took off 8 bases at V and 0 bases at J, with 11 bases between the two ends. The CDR3 sequence is 14 residues long. The germline CDR1 and CDR2 sequences are MNHNS and SASEGT. The CDR3 here is CASGRHFSNQPQHF. CDR3 nucleotide sequence: TGTGCCAGCGGAAGACACTTTAGCAATCAGCCCCAGCATTTT.

This chain uses TRBV28 with TRBJ1-5, with a possible D match to TRBD1 (6 bases). The CDR3 spans 17 residues. Germline V gene data show CDR1 as MDHEN and CDR2 as SYDVKM. The ends were cut back, 5 bases at V and 1 base at J, with 18 bases in the middle. CDR3 protein: CASSKTGPEMSNQPQHF. As DNA, the CDR3 is TGTGCCAGCAGTAAAACAGGGCCAGAGATGAGCAATCAGCCCCAGCATTTT.

The J gene is TRBJ2-1, the V gene TRBV2, with 12 positions matching TRBD2. Germline loops: CDR1 SNHLY, CDR2 FYNNEI. Trimming at V came to 4 bases and at J to 0 bases, leaving 4 bases not matched to a gene. This CDR3 has 17 amino acids. For the CDR3, the DNA is TGTGCCAGCAGTGGACTAGCGGGGGCTCCCTCCTACAATGAGCAGTTCTTC. This sequence encodes CASSGLAGAPSYNEQFF.

The V and J genes are TRBV10-2 and TRBJ1-2; 8 positions agree with TRBD1. The V and J ends lost 7 bases and 2 bases, in that order; junction bases with no gene match: 6. Looked up from germline, CDR1 is WSHSY and CDR2 is SAAADI. The CDR3 totals 14 residues. CDR3 sequence (DNA): TGCGCCAGCAACCTCGGACAGGGCAACTATGGCTACACCTTC. It encodes CASNLGQGNYGYTF.

This chain links TRBV28 with TRBJ1-5, with TRBD1 matching over 7 bases. V was pared by 7 bases and J by 7 bases, with 13 bases of the junction left unmatched. Germline CDR1 is MDHEN and CDR2 is SYDVKM. The CDR3 is 15 amino acids. CDR3 nucleotide sequence: TGTGCCAGCACGCGGGCTGGAGGGGGCGGGCAGCCCCAGCATTTT. Amino acids: CASTRAGGGGQPQHF.

The rearrangement links TRBV30 to TRBJ1-2, with D possibly matching TRBD1 (6 bases). The CDR3 contains 18 residues. Germline V gene sequence: CDR1 GTSNPN, CDR2 SVGIG (reference sequence). Trimming pared 2 bases from V and 9 bases from J, leaving 31 bases between. The chain's CDR3 is CAWSLSGDKAFRERRYTF. The CDR3 DNA is TGTGCCTGGAGTCTATCTGGGGACAAGGCTTTTCGCGAGAGGCGCTACACCTTC.

This clone was detected once. The chain links TRBV5-1 to TRBJ1-4, with D possibly matching TRBD1 (6 bases). V was trimmed by 1 base and J by 4 bases, leaving 14 bases between them. The CDR3 consists of 16 residues. Looked up from germline, CDR1 is SGHRS and CDR2 is YFSETQ. Here the CDR3 reads CASSLRLQGVNEKLFF. The CDR3 region has the DNA TGCGCCAGCAGCTTGCGCCTACAGGGAGTTAATGAAAAACTGTTTTTT.

The chain has TRBV6-1 and TRBJ1-1; 8 bases agree with TRBD1. Losses at the gene ends were 7 bases for V and 1 base for J; bases not matched to a gene: 2. The CDR3 loop spans 13 amino acids. CDR1 MNHNS and CDR2 SASEGT come from the germline V gene. CDR3 protein: CASTQGGNTEAFF. CDR3 nucleotides: TGTGCCAGCACACAGGGGGGGAACACTGAAGCTTTCTTT.